A selection of T cell receptor beta chains follows, all from one sample in a study of cytomegalovirus exposure and HLA in healthy donors. Sequencing was performed with immunoSEQ multiplex PCR; in TCRdb, only in-frame clones are kept and a portion is missing. Of some 140,000 clones in the sample, about 86% were seen once. The sample taken for sequencing was PBMCs. Receptors were obtained from a human donor in good health. Each CDR3 is given with its conserved first and last residue. Each record gives: D gene, clone size, V gene, J gene, CDR3 protein, CDR3 DNA. A D gene is named only where the DNA matches it firmly. Rows give clone size only sometimes, using once, few, many, or a class for an expanded clone.

TRBD1	NA	TRBV5-8	TRBJ2-1	CASRTGTGKFF	TGTGCCAGCAGAACCGGGACAGGGAAGTTCTTC
TRBD1	NA	TRBV9	TRBJ1-2	CASSARDRGQGGYTF	TGTGCCAGCAGCGCCCGGGACAGGGGGCAGGGTGGCTACACCTTC
TRBD2	NA	TRBV9	TRBJ2-5	CASSGPLAGGPETQYF	TGTGCCAGCAGCGGACCGCTGGCGGGGGGGCCAGAGACCCAGTACTTC
TRBD2	once	TRBV7-3	TRBJ2-1	CASSSGLAYNEQFF	TGTGCCAGCAGCTCTGGACTAGCTTACAATGAGCAGTTCTTC
NA	NA	TRBV19	TRBJ1-1	CASRPSTGGVYTEAFF	TGTGCCAGTAGGCCCTCTACAGGCGGCGTGTACACTGAAGCTTTCTTT
NA	NA	TRBV7-3	TRBJ2-3	CASSLTLTGVTDTQYF	TGTGCCAGCAGCTTAACGCTCACGGGGGTCACAGATACGCAGTATTTT
TRBD2	NA	TRBV5-1	TRBJ2-7	CASSLEPSGSINEQYF	TGCGCCAGCAGCTTGGAACCTAGCGGGAGTATCAACGAGCAGTACTTC
NA	NA	TRBV18	TRBJ1-2	CASSETEEGYTF	TGTGCCAGCTCAGAGACAGAGGAAGGCTACACCTTC
TRBD2	NA	TRBV2	TRBJ2-2	CASRTGTSFAGELFF	TGTGCCAGCAGGACCGGGACTAGCTTCGCCGGGGAGCTGTTTTTT
TRBD1	NA	TRBV18	TRBJ1-1	CASSSRQGDTEAFF	TGTGCCAGCTCATCCCGACAGGGGGACACTGAAGCTTTCTTT
NA	NA	TRBV27	TRBJ1-1	CASSARGWPEAFF	TGTGCCAGCAGTGCCAGGGGCTGGCCTGAAGCTTTCTTT
NA	NA	TRBV28	TRBJ1-2	CASSFHRPRDYGYTF	TGTGCCAGCAGTTTTCACAGGCCTCGAGACTATGGCTACACCTTC
NA	NA	TRBV6-1	TRBJ1-5	CASGREQGSYQPQHF	TGTGCCAGCGGGAGAGAACAGGGCTCGTATCAGCCCCAGCATTTT
NA	once	TRBV11-3	TRBJ1-1	CASSLRNSNTEAFF	TGTGCCAGCAGCTTACGGAACAGCAACACTGAAGCTTTCTTT
TRBD1	once	TRBV19	TRBJ2-7	CASSPRDRGSFSYEQYF	TGTGCCAGTAGTCCCCGGGACAGGGGATCTTTCTCCTACGAGCAGTACTTC
NA	NA	TRBV12-5	TRBJ2-1	CASGLVVKLDSLSYNEQFF	TGTGCTAGTGGTTTGGTAGTCAAACTAGACTCACTCTCCTACAATGAGCAGTTCTTC
NA	NA	TRBV2	TRBJ2-1	CASRVQGGSYNEQFF	TGTGCCAGCAGAGTCCAGGGGGGTTCCTACAATGAGCAGTTCTTC
NA	NA	TRBV5-6	TRBJ2-7	CASSPPDRPFYEQYF	TGTGCCAGCAGCCCTCCAGACAGGCCATTCTACGAGCAGTACTTC
NA	few	TRBV28	TRBJ2-7	CASSSRQDTYEQYF	TGTGCCAGCAGTTCTCGACAGGACACCTACGAGCAGTACTTC
NA	NA	TRBV13	TRBJ1-5	CASSSRVGNQPQHF	TGTGCCAGCAGCTCGAGGGTGGGGAATCAGCCCCAGCATTTT
TRBD1	NA	TRBV7-3	TRBJ2-1	CASSLRTGSSYNEQFF	TGTGCCAGCAGCCTTCGGACAGGGAGCTCCTACAATGAGCAGTTCTTC
TRBD1	NA	TRBV15	TRBJ1-1	CATSRGTGKGAEAFF	TGTGCCACCAGCAGGGGGACAGGGAAGGGAGCTGAAGCTTTCTTT
NA	NA	TRBV10-2	TRBJ1-1	CASTQVNTEAFF	TGCGCCAGCACCCAGGTTAACACTGAAGCTTTCTTT
NA	NA	TRBV7-9	TRBJ1-1	CASSLARGVNTEAFF	TGTGCCAGCAGCTTAGCCCGGGGAGTGAACACTGAAGCTTTCTTT
TRBD2	NA	TRBV29-1	TRBJ2-1	CSVGDKWGLATQQFF	TGCAGCGTGGGGGACAAGTGGGGACTAGCGACCCAGCAGTTCTTC
NA	NA	TRBV6-1	TRBJ2-7	CASSDQSYEQYF	TGTGCCAGCAGTGACCAATCCTACGAGCAGTACTTC
NA	NA	TRBV10-1	TRBJ2-5	CASSGTTKETQYF	TGCGCCAGCAGTGGGACTACAAAAGAGACCCAGTACTTC
TRBD1	NA	TRBV5-4	TRBJ1-2	CASSLGSGGAGYGYTF	TGTGCCAGCAGCTTGGGCTCAGGGGGCGCCGGCTATGGCTACACCTTC
TRBD1	NA	TRBV14	TRBJ1-2	CASSQSTGGGYTF	TGTGCCAGCAGCCAATCGACAGGGGGTGGCTACACCTTC
TRBD1	once	TRBV19	TRBJ1-5	CASSIDRGNNQPQHF	TGTGCCAGTAGTATAGACAGGGGGAACAATCAGCCCCAGCATTTT
TRBD2	NA	TRBV20-1	TRBJ2-1	CSARLAGHTFF	TGCAGTGCTAGACTAGCGGGACACACGTTCTTC
NA	NA	TRBV7-2	TRBJ2-3	CASSFILLLVTDTQYF	TGTGCCAGCAGCTTTATCCTTTTGTTAGTTACAGATACGCAGTATTTT
NA	NA	TRBV5-4	TRBJ1-3	CASSLETGSGNTIYF	TGTGCCAGCAGCTTGGAAACAGGGAGTGGAAACACCATATATTTT
TRBD1	NA	TRBV30	TRBJ2-1	CAWSKPWTGLDEQFF	TGTGCCTGGAGTAAACCCTGGACAGGGCTCGATGAGCAGTTCTTC
NA	NA	TRBV28	TRBJ1-3	CASSPGRGNTIYF	TGTGCCAGCAGTCCAGGCCGCGGAAACACCATATATTTT
TRBD1	NA	TRBV11-2	TRBJ2-3	CASSLTGGYGTDTQYF	TGTGCCAGCAGCTTGACAGGGGGTTATGGGACAGATACGCAGTATTTT
TRBD2	NA	TRBV30	TRBJ2-6	CAWSPGGSGANVLTF	TGTGCCTGGAGTCCGGGAGGCTCTGGGGCCAACGTCCTGACTTTC
TRBD1	NA	TRBV28	TRBJ2-7	CASRGAGGSSYEQYF	TGTGCCAGCAGGGGTGCAGGGGGAAGCTCCTACGAGCAGTACTTC
NA	NA	TRBV5-1	TRBJ1-3	CASSLPGSGNTIYF	TGCGCCAGCAGCCTTCCGGGGTCTGGAAACACCATATATTTT
NA	NA	TRBV27	TRBJ1-5	CASREDSPYSNQPQHF	TGTGCCAGCAGGGAGGACAGCCCGTATAGCAATCAGCCCCAGCATTTT
TRBD2	NA	TRBV5-4	TRBJ2-1	CASSPGTRTYNEQFF	TGTGCCAGCAGCCCCGGGACTAGGACATACAATGAGCAGTTCTTC
NA	once	TRBV29-1	TRBJ1-4	CSVGINEKLFF	TGCAGCGTTGGTATAAATGAAAAACTGTTTTTT